The rows below give T cell receptor beta chains drawn from one sample of a study of early T cells in non-severe SARS-CoV-2 infection. Each CDR3 protein gets one entry after TCRdb re-called the 5' RACE reads with MiXCR. Of 55,000 to 65,000 distinct CDR3 sequences listed, roughly 10% are singletons. The sequenced sample was whole blood. These TCRs come from an adult who was a healthcare worker with PCR-confirmed SARS-CoV-2 infection or an uninfected control (not recorded which). Both conserved end residues are part of each CDR3. A D gene is named only where the DNA matches it firmly. Not all rows give a size; the values are once, few, many and, for expanded clones, a class.

TRBV7-2,TRBJ1-4,NA,NA,CASSTASGKLFF,TGTGCCAGCAGCACCGCCTCCGGAAAACTGTTTTTT
TRBV27,TRBJ2-6,TRBD1,many,CASSPRDRVSGANVLTF,TGTGCCAGCAGTCCCCGGGACAGGGTCTCTGGGGCCAACGTCCTGACTTTC
TRBV5-1,TRBJ2-3,NA,NA,CASSRTASFSTDTQYF,TGCGCCAGCAGCCGGACGGCAAGTTTTAGCACAGATACGCAGTATTTT
TRBV7-2,TRBJ1-2,TRBD1,NA,CASSRGQTGNYGYTF,TGTGCCAGCAGCCGGGGTCAGACAGGGAACTATGGCTACACCTTC
TRBV2,TRBJ2-3,NA,NA,CASSADLRDTQYF,TGTGCCAGCAGTGCGGACTTAAGAGATACGCAGTATTTT
TRBV30,TRBJ2-4,TRBD1,many,CAWSAAGGRPNIQYF,TGTGCCTGGAGTGCAGCAGGGGGCCGGCCGAACATTCAGTACTTC
TRBV12-5,TRBJ2-2,NA,NA,CASGLETGRELFF,TGTGCTAGTGGTTTGGAGACAGGTCGGGAGCTGTTTTTT
TRBV7-2,TRBJ2-1,TRBD2,many,CASSSAGGYNEQFF,TGTGCCAGCAGCTCTGCGGGAGGGTACAATGAGCAGTTCTTC
TRBV29-1,TRBJ1-2,NA,NA,CSVIVTEANYGYTF,TGCAGCGTGATTGTAACAGAAGCTAACTATGGCTACACCTTC
TRBV29-1,TRBJ2-3,TRBD1,few,CSVAGTVPTDTQYF,TGCAGCGTAGCCGGGACAGTCCCCACAGATACGCAGTATTTT
TRBV20-1,TRBJ1-1,NA,many,CSARDLGAEAFF,TGCAGTGCTAGAGATCTGGGCGCTGAAGCTTTCTTT
TRBV6-2/TRBV6-3,TRBJ2-4,NA,few,CASSFTGNIQYF,TGTGCCAGCAGTTTTACAGGGAACATTCAGTACTTC
TRBV12-3/TRBV12-4,TRBJ1-5,NA,many,CASSQLNQPQHF,TGTGCCAGCAGCCAACTTAATCAGCCCCAGCATTTT
TRBV6-6,TRBJ1-2,NA,many,CASSYSRGAGEGGYTF,TGTGCCAGCAGTTACTCTAGGGGGGCAGGGGAGGGTGGCTACACCTTC
TRBV11-2,TRBJ1-5,NA,many,CASSPSLNQPQHF,TGTGCCAGCAGCCCCTCGCTGAATCAGCCCCAGCATTTT
TRBV19,TRBJ2-1,NA,few,CASSFRQDREQFF,TGTGCCAGTAGTTTCCGACAGGACAGAGAGCAGTTCTTC
TRBV29-1,TRBJ1-2,NA,many,CNAGSDYGYTF,TGCAACGCAGGGTCCGACTATGGCTACACCTTC
TRBV11-2,TRBJ2-1,NA,many,CASSLTFWGARNNEQFF,TGTGCCAGCAGCTTAACGTTTTGGGGAGCCCGGAACAATGAGCAGTTCTTC
TRBV7-8,TRBJ2-1,TRBD2,NA,CASMREEVLNEQFF,TGTGCCAGCATGCGGGAGGAAGTATTGAATGAGCAGTTCTTC
TRBV20-1,TRBJ2-1,TRBD2,many,CSAKEGTSGINEQFF,TGCAGTGCTAAAGAAGGGACTAGCGGAATCAATGAGCAGTTCTTC
TRBV9,TRBJ2-3,TRBD2,few,CASSVESSGRYTQYF,TGTGCCAGCAGCGTAGAATCTAGCGGGAGATATACGCAGTATTTT
TRBV9,TRBJ2-7,NA,few,CASSVGGGPYEQYF,TGTGCCAGCAGCGTAGGTGGGGGACCCTACGAGCAGTACTTC
TRBV5-5,TRBJ1-2,NA,few,CASSLALGEGDGYTF,TGTGCCAGCAGCTTGGCCCTCGGCGAAGGGGATGGCTACACCTTC
TRBV20-1,TRBJ2-1,TRBD2,NA,CSARPAGRYNEQFF,TGCAGTGCTAGGCCAGCGGGACGGTACAATGAGCAGTTCTTC
TRBV19,TRBJ1-2,NA,NA,CASSIDSGSYYGYTF,TGTGCCAGTAGTATAGACTCCGGGAGTTACTATGGCTACACCTTC
TRBV10-2,TRBJ2-7,NA,NA,CASRASFTYEQYF,TGCGCCAGCAGAGCAAGTTTTACCTACGAGCAGTACTTC
TRBV7-9,TRBJ1-5,TRBD1,many,CASSATGAGNQPQHF,TGTGCCAGCAGCGCGACAGGGGCGGGGAATCAGCCCCAGCATTTT
TRBV19,TRBJ2-2,NA,many,CASKSTSANTGELFF,TGTGCCAGTAAGTCTACCAGCGCCAACACCGGGGAGCTGTTTTTT
TRBV5-1,TRBJ2-3,NA,many,CASSLNGDTTDTQYF,TGCGCCAGCAGCTTGAACGGGGATACCACAGATACGCAGTATTTT
TRBV20-1,TRBJ2-2,NA,many,CSARRDPSRPGELFF,TGCAGTGCGAGGAGGGACCCAAGCCGCCCCGGGGAGCTGTTTTTT
TRBV18,TRBJ2-1,NA,many,CASSPRPTKLGNEQFF,TGTGCCAGCTCACCACGCCCGACCAAACTGGGGAATGAGCAGTTCTTC
TRBV28,TRBJ2-1,TRBD2,many,CASSSQGLAGVTNEQFF,TGTGCCAGCAGTTCTCAGGGACTAGCGGGAGTAACCAATGAGCAGTTCTTC
TRBV27,TRBJ2-7,TRBD2,NA,CASSLSFAGGLYEQYF,TGTGCCAGCAGTTTATCGTTTGCGGGAGGTCTCTACGAGCAGTACTTC
TRBV19,TRBJ2-3,TRBD1,few,CASSIDGGQGAADTQYF,TGTGCCAGTAGTATAGATGGAGGCCAGGGGGCCGCAGATACGCAGTATTTT
TRBV4-1,TRBJ2-1,NA,many,CASSQDLGQTYNEQFF,TGCGCCAGCAGCCAAGATCTAGGGCAGACCTACAATGAGCAGTTCTTC
TRBV20-1,TRBJ1-2,NA,few,CSARDRDRNYGYTF,TGCAGTGCTAGAGACAGGGATCGGAACTATGGCTACACCTTC
TRBV5-1,TRBJ2-3,TRBD2,NA,CASSLGLAGGTPDTQYF,TGCGCCAGCAGCTTAGGACTAGCGGGAGGGACCCCAGATACGCAGTATTTT